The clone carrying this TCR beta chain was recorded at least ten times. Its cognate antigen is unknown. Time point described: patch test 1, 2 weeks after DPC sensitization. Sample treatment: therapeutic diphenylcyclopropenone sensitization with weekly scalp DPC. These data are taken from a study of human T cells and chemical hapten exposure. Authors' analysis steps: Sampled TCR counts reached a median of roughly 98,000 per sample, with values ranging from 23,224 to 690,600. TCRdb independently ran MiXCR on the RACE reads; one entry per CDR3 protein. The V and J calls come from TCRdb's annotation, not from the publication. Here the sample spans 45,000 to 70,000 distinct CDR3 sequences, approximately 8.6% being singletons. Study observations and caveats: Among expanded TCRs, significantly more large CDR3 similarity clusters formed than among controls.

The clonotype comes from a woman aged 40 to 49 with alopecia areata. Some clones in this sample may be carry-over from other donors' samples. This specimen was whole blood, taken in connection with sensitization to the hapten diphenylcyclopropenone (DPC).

The CDR3 is CASSLALAATEAFF. For the CDR3, the DNA is TGCGCCAGCAGCTTGGCTCTGGCGGCCACTGAAGCTTTCTTT. The V and J genes are TRBV5-1 and TRBJ1-1, with D uncertain. Germline V gene data show CDR1 as SGHRS and CDR2 as YFSETQ. V was trimmed by 0 bases and J by 4 bases, leaving 10 bases between them. CDR3 length equals 14 residues.